This TCR beta chain was documented in a study of early T cells in non-severe SARS-CoV-2 infection. The wider study: Bulk RNA isolated from unsorted whole blood underwent sequencing; chains were not paired.

In TCRdb, the 5' RACE reads were re-called with MiXCR into one record per CDR3 protein. This sample has approximately 62,000 distinct CDR3 sequences, with about 12% found just once. The CDR3 has 13 residues. Germline V gene sequence: CDR1 SGHTA, CDR2 FQGNSA. V was trimmed by 1 base and J by 5 bases, leaving 8 bases between them. This clonotype has just a few counts. Its antigen remains unidentified. Points from the study as a whole: VDJdb matching, biased toward anti-spike CD8 responses, missed private and CD4 specificities.

This clonotype was sampled from an adult who was a healthcare worker with PCR-confirmed SARS-CoV-2 infection or an uninfected control (not recorded which). The sequenced sample consisted of whole blood. This chain uses TRBV7-2 with TRBJ2-5; D is ambiguous. This chain's CDR3 is CASSLEWYETQYF. The CDR3 coding sequence is TGTGCCAGCAGCTTAGAGTGGTACGAGACCCAGTACTTC.